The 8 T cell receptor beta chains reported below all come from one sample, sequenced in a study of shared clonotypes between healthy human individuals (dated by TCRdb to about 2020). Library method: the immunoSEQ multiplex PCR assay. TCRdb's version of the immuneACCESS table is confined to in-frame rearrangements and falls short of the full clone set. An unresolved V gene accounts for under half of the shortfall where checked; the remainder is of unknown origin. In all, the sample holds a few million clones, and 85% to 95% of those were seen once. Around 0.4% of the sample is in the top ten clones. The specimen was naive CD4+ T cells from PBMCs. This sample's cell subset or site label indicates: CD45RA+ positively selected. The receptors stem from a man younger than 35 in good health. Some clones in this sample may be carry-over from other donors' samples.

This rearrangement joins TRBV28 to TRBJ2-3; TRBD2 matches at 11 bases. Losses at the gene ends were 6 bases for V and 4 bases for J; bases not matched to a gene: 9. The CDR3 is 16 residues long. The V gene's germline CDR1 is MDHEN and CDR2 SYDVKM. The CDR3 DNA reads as TGTGCCAGCAGCCAATTAGCGGGAGGGCCCCCAGATACGCAGTATTTT. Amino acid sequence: CASSQLAGGPPDTQYF.

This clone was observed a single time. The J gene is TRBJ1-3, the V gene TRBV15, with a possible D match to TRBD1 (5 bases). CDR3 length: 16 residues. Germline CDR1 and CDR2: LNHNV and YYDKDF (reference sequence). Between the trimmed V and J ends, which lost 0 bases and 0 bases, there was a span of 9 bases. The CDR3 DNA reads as TGTGCCACCAGCAGAGAACAGGCCCCCTCTGGAAACACCATATATTTT. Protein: CATSREQAPSGNTIYF. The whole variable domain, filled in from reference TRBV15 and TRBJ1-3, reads DAMVIQNPRYQVTQFGKPVTLSCSQTLNHNVMYWYQQKSSQAPKLLFHYYDKDFNNEADTPDNFQSRRPNTSFCFLDIRSPGLGDTAMYLCATSREQAPSGNTIYFGEGSWLTVV.

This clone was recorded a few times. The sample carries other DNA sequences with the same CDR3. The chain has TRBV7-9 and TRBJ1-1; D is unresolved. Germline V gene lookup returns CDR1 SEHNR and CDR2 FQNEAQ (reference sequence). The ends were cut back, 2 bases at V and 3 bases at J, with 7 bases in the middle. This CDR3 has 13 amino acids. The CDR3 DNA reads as TGTGCCAGCAGCTTATCCCAGGACACTGAAGCTTTCTTT. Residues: CASSLSQDTEAFF.

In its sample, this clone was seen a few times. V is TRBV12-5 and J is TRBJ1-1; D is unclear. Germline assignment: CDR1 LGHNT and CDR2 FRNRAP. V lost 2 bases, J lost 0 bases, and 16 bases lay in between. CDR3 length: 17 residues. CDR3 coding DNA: TGTGCTAGTGGTTTGTTAATAAACAGCAGGTTGAACACTGAAGCTTTCTTT. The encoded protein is CASGLLINSRLNTEAFF.

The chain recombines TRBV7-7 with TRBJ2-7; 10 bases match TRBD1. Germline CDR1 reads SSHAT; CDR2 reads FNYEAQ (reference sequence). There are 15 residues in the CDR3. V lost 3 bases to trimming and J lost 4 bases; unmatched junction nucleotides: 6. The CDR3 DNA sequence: TGTGCCAGCAGCTTGCCGGGACAGGGGTCTTACGAGCAGTACTTC. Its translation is CASSLPGQGSYEQYF. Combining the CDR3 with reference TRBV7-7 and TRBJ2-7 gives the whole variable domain GAGVSQSPRYKVTKRGQDVTLRCDPISSHATLYWYQQALGQGPEFLTYFNYEAQPDKSGLPSDRFSAERPEGSISTLTIQRTEQRDSAMYRCASSLPGQGSYEQYFGPGTRLTVT.

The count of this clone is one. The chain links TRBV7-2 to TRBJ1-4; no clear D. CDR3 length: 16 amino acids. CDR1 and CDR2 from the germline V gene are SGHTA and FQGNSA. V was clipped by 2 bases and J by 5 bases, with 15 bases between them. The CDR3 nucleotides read TGTGCCAGCAGCTTAAGGCAAAGTACCCACAATGAAAAACTGTTTTTT. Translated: CASSLRQSTHNEKLFF.

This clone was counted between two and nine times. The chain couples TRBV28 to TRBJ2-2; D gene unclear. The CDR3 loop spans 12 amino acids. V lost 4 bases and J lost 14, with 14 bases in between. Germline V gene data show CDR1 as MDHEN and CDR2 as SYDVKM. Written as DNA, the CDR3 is TGTGCCAGCAGTTCATTACCCCGGATACTGTTTTTT. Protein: CASSSLPRILFF.

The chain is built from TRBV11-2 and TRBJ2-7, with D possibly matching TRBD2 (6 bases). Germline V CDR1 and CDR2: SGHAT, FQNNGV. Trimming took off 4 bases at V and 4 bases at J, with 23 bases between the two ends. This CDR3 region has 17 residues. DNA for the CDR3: TGTGCCAGCAGCTCCTTGACTAGGACGCGAGGCGCTTACGAGCAGTACTTC. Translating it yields CASSSLTRTRGAYEQYF.